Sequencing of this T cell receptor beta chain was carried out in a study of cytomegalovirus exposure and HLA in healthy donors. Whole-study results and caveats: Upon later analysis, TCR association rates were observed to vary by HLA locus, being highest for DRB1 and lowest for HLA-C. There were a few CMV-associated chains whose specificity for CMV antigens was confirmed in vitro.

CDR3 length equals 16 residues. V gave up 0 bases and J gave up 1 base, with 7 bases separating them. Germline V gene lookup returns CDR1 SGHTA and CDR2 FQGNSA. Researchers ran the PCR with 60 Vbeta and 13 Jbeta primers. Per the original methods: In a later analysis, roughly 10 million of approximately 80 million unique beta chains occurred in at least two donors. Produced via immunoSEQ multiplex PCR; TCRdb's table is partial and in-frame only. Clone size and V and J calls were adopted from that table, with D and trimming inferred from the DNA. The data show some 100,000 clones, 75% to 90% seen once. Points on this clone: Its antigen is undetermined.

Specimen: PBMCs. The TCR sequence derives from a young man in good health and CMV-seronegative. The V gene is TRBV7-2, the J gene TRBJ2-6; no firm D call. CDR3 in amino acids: CASSLAWASGANVLTF. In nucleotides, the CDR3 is TGTGCCAGCAGCTTAGCGTGGGCGTCTGGGGCCAACGTCCTGACTTTC.